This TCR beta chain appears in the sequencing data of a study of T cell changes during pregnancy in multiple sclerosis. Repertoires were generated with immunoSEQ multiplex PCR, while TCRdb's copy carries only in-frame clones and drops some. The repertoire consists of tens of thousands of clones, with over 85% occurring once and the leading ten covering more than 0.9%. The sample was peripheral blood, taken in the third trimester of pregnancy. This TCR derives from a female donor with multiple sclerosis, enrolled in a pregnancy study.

The CDR3 region is CASRRDRHTEAFF. CDR3 sequence (DNA): TGTGCCAGCAGGCGGGACAGGCACACTGAAGCTTTCTTT. The chain combines TRBV5-4 with TRBJ1-1, with 8 bases aligning to TRBD1. From germline, CDR1 is SGHNT and CDR2 YYREEE (reference sequence). With V trimmed by 5 bases and J by 3 bases, 3 bases remained unmatched. The CDR3 is 13 amino acids.